Shown below are 21 T cell receptor beta chains from a single sample sequenced in a study of beta chain features in type 1 diabetes. Of the isolated RNA, all was reverse transcribed, and so the sequenced material was expressed TCRB transcripts. Assay used: immunoSEQ multiplex PCR; TCRdb lists only in-frame clones, some missing. The repertoire holds almost 250,000 clones, with less than 15% as singletons. Sequenced: naive CD4+ T cells from blood. Receptor source: a woman between 40 and 50 years old in good health.

This clone was counted only a few times. The chain links TRBV19 to TRBJ2-2; D perhaps matches TRBD1 (5 bases). Trimming removed 5 bases from V and 5 bases from J, with 9 bases in between. CDR1 LNHDA and CDR2 SQIVND come from the germline V gene (reference sequence). This CDR3 is 13 amino acids long. The CDR3 loop reads CASSVQGTGELFF. The CDR3 region has the DNA TGTGCCAGTAGTGTCCAGGGAACCGGGGAGCTGTTTTTT. The complete variable domain, with remaining parts taken from reference TRBV19 and TRBJ2-2, reads DGGITQSPKYLFRKEGQNVTLSCEQNLNHDAMYWYRQDPGQGLRLIYYSQIVNDFQKGDIAEGYSVSREKKESFPLTVTSAQKNPTAFYLCASSVQGTGELFFGEGSRLTVL.

The chain is built from TRBV6-6 and TRBJ1-2; 7 bases are shared with TRBD1. The CDR3 is 13 residues long. Trimming removed 4 bases from V and 4 bases from J; junction bases left unmatched: 3. CDR1 MNHNY and CDR2 SVGAGI come from the germline V gene (reference sequence). The CDR3 nucleotides read TGTGCCAGCAGTTTAGGGACAGCCTATGGCTACACCTTC. Its translation is CASSLGTAYGYTF.

This clone appeared a few times. The rearrangement links TRBV18 to TRBJ2-6, with 11 bases that match TRBD1. V was clipped by 5 bases and J by 2 bases; unmatched bases: 8. This CDR3 spans 18 amino acids. CDR1 is KGHSH, CDR2 LQKENI, per germline. CDR3 sequence reads: CASSSIPGQGAGANVLTF. The CDR3 DNA follows: TGTGCCAGCTCATCCATCCCGGGACAGGGGGCTGGGGCCAACGTCCTGACTTTC. The full variable domain, its missing parts supplied by reference TRBV18 and TRBJ2-6, is NAGVMQNPRHLVRRRGQEARLRCSPMKGHSHVYWYRQLPEEGLKFMVYLQKENIIDESGMPKERFSAEFPKEGPSILRIQQVVRGDSAAYFCASSSIPGQGAGANVLTFGAGSRLTVL.

In its sample, this clone was seen a few times. The rearrangement links TRBV9 to TRBJ2-1, with D perhaps matching TRBD2 (5 bases). Between the trimmed V and J ends, which lost 3 bases and 0 bases, there was a span of 13 bases. The CDR3 is 16 amino acids. Germline assignment: CDR1 SGDLS and CDR2 YYNGEE. The CDR3 is CASSANDGISYNEQFF. The DNA for the CDR3 is TGTGCCAGCAGCGCAAATGACGGGATCTCCTACAATGAGCAGTTCTTC.

This clone showed up many times. The CDR3: CASSPGSWEQFF. The CDR3 DNA follows: TGTGCCAGCAGTCCAGGGTCGTGGGAGCAGTTCTTC. J is TRBJ2-1 and V is TRBV14, with D possibly TRBD1 on 5 matching bases. Germline lookup yields CDR1 SGHDN and CDR2 FVKESK. The CDR3 is 12 amino acids. V was trimmed by 6 bases and J by 10 bases, leaving 13 bases between them.

This clone was recorded a few times. The chain combines TRBV27 with TRBJ2-7; TRBD1 is a possible D gene (5 bases). Germline CDR1 and CDR2: MNHEY and SMNVEV (reference sequence). This CDR3 region has 15 residues. Trimming took off 5 bases at V and 0 bases at J, with 14 bases between the two ends. The CDR3 DNA reads as TGTGCCAGCAGTCCCCAGGGTTCCAGCTCCTACGAGCAGTACTTC. This codes for CASSPQGSSSYEQYF.

This clone turned up a few times. The rearrangement links TRBV6-5 to TRBJ2-7; 9 bases line up with TRBD2. This CDR3 spans 16 amino acids. Germline lookup yields CDR1 MNHEY and CDR2 SVGAGI. V was pared by 3 bases and J by 5 bases, with 11 bases of the junction left unmatched. The CDR3 reads CASSYTGQRGEDEQYF. The CDR3 DNA is TGTGCCAGCAGTTATACAGGGCAGCGGGGGGAGGACGAGCAGTACTTC.

This clone has more than one count but fewer than ten. The J gene is TRBJ2-1, the V gene TRBV5-4; 7 positions match TRBD2. J was trimmed by 2 bases and V by 4 bases; bases with no gene match: 15. The CDR3 spans 18 residues. CDR1 SGHNT and CDR2 YYREEE come from the germline V gene (reference sequence). CDR3 coding DNA: TGTGCCAGCAGCCCCGGGCTAGCGAGGGCGGGGGCCTACAATGAGCAGTTCTTC. Translating gives CASSPGLARAGAYNEQFF.

This clone turned up a few times. The J gene is TRBJ1-1, the V gene TRBV27; D remains unclear. CDR1 MNHEY and CDR2 SMNVEV come from the germline V gene (reference sequence). The CDR3 extends over 15 amino acids. V lost 5 bases and J 2 bases, leaving 15 bases between the germline ends. The CDR3: CASSPAGIPNTEAFF. The CDR3 region has the DNA TGTGCCAGCAGTCCAGCCGGGATCCCCAACACTGAAGCTTTCTTT.

For the CDR3, the DNA is TGCGCCAGCTCACAGGGGGTCAAGGAGACCCAGTACTTC. The encoded protein is CASSQGVKETQYF. V and J are TRBV5-1 and TRBJ2-5, with 8 bases lining up with TRBD1. V dropped 7 bases and J dropped 5; count of bases not matched to a gene: 7. The CDR3 loop spans 13 amino acids. Germline assignment: CDR1 SGHRS and CDR2 YFSETQ.

This clone was observed a handful of times. V and J are TRBV19 and TRBJ2-1, with TRBD2 matching 8 bases. With 4 bases clipped from V and 7 bases from J, the junction kept 9 bases outside the gene matches. Germline values: CDR1 LNHDA, CDR2 SQIVND (reference sequence). The CDR3 has 15 residues. For the CDR3, the DNA is TGTGCCAGTAGTACCCCGACGGGGGGGAGGAATGAGCAGTTCTTC. The encoded protein is CASSTPTGGRNEQFF.

This clone was found a few times. This chain uses TRBV18 with TRBJ1-2, with 7 bases identical to TRBD1. The V gene's germline CDR1 is KGHSH and CDR2 LQKENI. Losses at the gene ends were 2 bases for V and 5 bases for J; bases not matched to a gene: 14. The CDR3 runs to 17 residues. CDR3 sequence (DNA): TGTGCCAGCTCACCAAGACGGGGACAGAGCCACCGTTATGGCTACACCTTC. Translation gives CASSPRRGQSHRYGYTF.

The rearrangement uses TRBV2 and TRBJ2-7, with D perhaps matching TRBD2 (6 bases). This CDR3 has 13 residues. Germline V lookup: CDR1 SNHLY, CDR2 FYNNEI. V lost 4 bases to trimming and J lost 3 bases, with 10 bases between them. The CDR3 region is CASSVGGLYEQYF. As DNA, the CDR3 is TGTGCCAGCAGTGTGGGGGGTCTCTACGAGCAGTACTTC.

This sequence joins TRBV7-2 and TRBJ2-7, with D tentatively TRBD1 (5 bases). Trimming pared 1 base from V and 7 bases from J, leaving 17 bases between. This CDR3 is 15 amino acids long. Germline CDR1 reads SGHTA; CDR2 reads FQGNSA. The CDR3 DNA reads TGTGCCAGCAGCTTAGAAGCAGGGCTATTTGGGGAGCAGTACTTC. This sequence encodes CASSLEAGLFGEQYF.

This clone has a handful of counts. The rearrangement joins TRBV19 to TRBJ1-2; TRBD1 matches at 10 bases. Unmatched junction bases numbered 9, after V lost 6 bases and J lost 8 bases. The V gene's germline CDR1 is LNHDA and CDR2 SQIVND (reference sequence). The CDR3 spans 14 residues. This CDR3 is CASRRDRGWSGYTF. DNA of the CDR3: TGTGCCAGTAGGAGGGACAGGGGATGGAGCGGCTACACCTTC.

This clone was recorded once. The chain recombines TRBV6-6 with TRBJ1-4, with a weak D call TRBD1 (5 bases). CDR3 length equals 16 residues. The V end was cut by 6 bases, the J end by 8 bases, with 22 bases between. Germline V lookup: CDR1 MNHNY, CDR2 SVGAGI (reference sequence). The CDR3 DNA is TGTGCCAGCAGCTCATACTCTATGCAGGGTGAGGAAAAACTGTTTTTT. It yields the protein CASSSYSMQGEEKLFF.

V usage is TRBV7-9 and J usage is TRBJ2-2, with 13 bases identical to TRBD2. The CDR3 loop spans 18 amino acids. Trimming cost V 3 bases and J 4 bases; bases outside gene matches: 8. Germline loops: CDR1 SEHNR, CDR2 FQNEAQ (reference sequence). The CDR3 sequence is CASSFTGTSGVTTGELFF. CDR3 in DNA: TGTGCCAGCAGCTTTACCGGGACTAGCGGGGTGACCACCGGGGAGCTGTTTTTT.

With regard to this clone: This specimen includes other DNA sequences encoding the same CDR3. The chain combines TRBV5-1 with TRBJ2-3; TRBD2 matches at 8 bases. The CDR3 length is 15 residues. J gave up 3 bases and V 0 bases, and 3 bases lay outside the gene matches. Germline V gene data show CDR1 as SGHRS and CDR2 as YFSETQ. The CDR3 loop reads CASSLVTSGTDTQYF. DNA for the CDR3: TGCGCCAGCAGCTTGGTTACTAGCGGTACAGATACGCAGTATTTT.

This clone was counted only a few times. The sample has other DNA sequences that encode this CDR3 too. The genes are TRBV18 and TRBJ2-3, with D hard to call. The V end lost 3 bases, the J end lost 2 bases, and 6 bases lay between the germline ends. Per germline, CDR1 KGHSH and CDR2 LQKENI. The CDR3 loop spans 13 amino acids. CDR3 amino acids: CASSPGSTDTQYF. CDR3 nucleotides: TGTGCCAGCTCACCCGGGTCCACAGATACGCAGTATTTT.

The gene calls are TRBV7-8 and TRBJ1-5, with D perhaps TRBD1 (6 bases). This CDR3 has 13 amino acids. Germline V CDR1 and CDR2: SGHVS, FQNEAQ. Trimming pared 5 bases from V and 1 base from J, leaving 6 bases between. CDR3 in DNA: TGTGCCAGCAGCCAGGGGAGCAATCAGCCCCAGCATTTT. This sequence encodes CASSQGSNQPQHF.

This clone has more than one count but fewer than ten. The V and J genes are TRBV6-6 and TRBJ1-6; no clear D. The CDR3 covers 16 residues. V lost 5 bases and J lost 0, with 11 bases in between. The germline gives CDR1 MNHNY, CDR2 SVGAGI (reference sequence). The CDR3 bases are TGTGCCAGCAGTATCAAACAGAGCTCCTATAATTCACCCCTCCACTTT. Amino acid sequence: CASSIKQSSYNSPLHF.